This is a list of T cell receptor beta chains from one sample in a study of blood T cell repertoires in COVID-19. The protocol was immunoSEQ multiplex PCR, while the TCRdb copy is restricted to in-frame clones and leaves out a portion. This table has around 300,000 clones, 80% to 95% appearing once. Source material: peripheral blood. The receptors shown here come from a woman aged 25 to 39 with COVID-19, enrolled during active disease. The CDR3 runs from the conserved cysteine through the conserved F or W. A D gene is named only where the DNA matches it firmly. The size of a clone is reported for some rows only, either as once, few or many, or as a class for expanded clones.

- TRBJ2-2 TRBV7-9 TRBD2 TGTGCCAGCAGCCGGGGGGCCGGGGAGCTGTTTTTT CASSRGAGELFF
- TRBJ1-2 TRBV28 - TGTGCCAGCAGTTTGAGCCCCCAGGGCAACATTAACTATGGCTACACCTTC CASSLSPQGNINYGYTF
- TRBJ2-7 TRBV7-2 - TGTGCCAGCAGCTCCCTAGACAGGACCGCCGAGCAGTACTTC CASSSLDRTAEQYF
once TRBJ2-3 TRBV7-9 TRBD2 TGTGCCAGCAGCCTAGCGGGAGGGCCAACAACTAGCACAGATACGCAGTATTTT CASSLAGGPTTSTDTQYF
- TRBJ2-1 TRBV27 - TGTGCCAGCAGTTGGTCCGGCGGTTCCTACAATGAGCAGTTCTTC CASSWSGGSYNEQFF
- TRBJ1-2 TRBV24-1 - TGTGCCACCAGTGATTCTGTGAATCCGGACTCTAACTATGGCTACACCTTC CATSDSVNPDSNYGYTF
- TRBJ1-5 TRBV2 - TGTGCCAGCACCATAACAGGGTTGGGCAATCAGCCCCAGCATTTT CASTITGLGNQPQHF
- TRBJ2-7 TRBV30 - TGTGCCTGGGTACGACCAGTGAAGGCAGGGGCACGCGAGCAGTACTTC CAWVRPVKAGAREQYF
- TRBJ1-5 TRBV19 - TGTGCCAGTAGTATCGAGGGAAATAGCAATCAGCCCCAGCATTTT CASSIEGNSNQPQHF
- TRBJ1-1 TRBV28 - TGTGCCAGCAGTTTATCAGGGTACACTGAAGCTTTCTTT CASSLSGYTEAFF
- TRBJ1-1 TRBV5-1 - TGCGCCAGCAGCCGGGCAGGGGCGAACACTGAAGCTTTCTTT CASSRAGANTEAFF
- TRBJ2-5 TRBV5-1 - TGCGCCAGCAGCAACACCGGACAGCAAGAGACCCAGTACTTC CASSNTGQQETQYF
- TRBJ1-2 TRBV30 - TGTGCCTGGACAGAGGGTAGAAACTATGGCTACACCTTC CAWTEGRNYGYTF
- TRBJ2-1 TRBV27 - TGTGCCAGCAGTCCACTACAGGGAATCTACAATGAGCAGTTCTTC CASSPLQGIYNEQFF
- TRBJ2-7 TRBV5-1 TRBD1 TGCGCCAGCAGCGGATCACGGACAGGGCTCTCCTACGAGCAGTACTTC CASSGSRTGLSYEQYF
- TRBJ2-1 TRBV12-3/TRBV12-4 - TGTGCCAGCAGTTTTGGGAGGACTGAGCAGTTCTTC CASSFGRTEQFF
once TRBJ2-1 TRBV2 TRBD2 TGTGCCAGCAGTAGACTAGCGGGAGACAATGAGCAGTTCTTC CASSRLAGDNEQFF
few TRBJ1-2 TRBV28 TRBD1 TGTGCCAGCAGTTCTACGCGGACAGGGCAGGGCTACACCTTC CASSSTRTGQGYTF
- TRBJ2-1 TRBV3-1/TRBV3-2 TRBD2 TGTGCCAGCAGCCAAGATAGCGGGGCCTACAATGAGCAGTTCTTC CASSQDSGAYNEQFF
once TRBJ2-2 TRBV30 TRBD2 TGTGCCTGGAGTGGAGGACTAGCGGATAACACCGGGGAGCTGTTTTTT CAWSGGLADNTGELFF
- TRBJ2-4 TRBV19 TRBD2 TGTGCCAGTAGTATAAGGCTAGCGGGAGCTGACCTGGCCAAAAACATTCAGTACTTC CASSIRLAGADLAKNIQYF
- TRBJ2-1 TRBV5-1 - TGCGCCAGCAGCGGGTTAGCGGATTACAATGAGCAGTTCTTC CASSGLADYNEQFF
- TRBJ1-2 TRBV4-1 - TGCGCCAGCAGCCGGGCGCAAAACTATGGCTACACCTTC CASSRAQNYGYTF
- TRBJ2-7 TRBV7-8 TRBD1 TGTGCCAGCAGCTTCCTTCCGACAGGGCTGGACGAGCAGTACTTC CASSFLPTGLDEQYF
few TRBJ2-3 TRBV12-3/TRBV12-4 TRBD2 TGTGCCAGCAGCGGGAGGCTAGATACGCAGTATTTT CASSGRLDTQYF
- TRBJ2-1 TRBV7-8 - TGTGCCAGCAGCTTCCTCCCGGGAGCGTCAAATGAGCAGTTCTTC CASSFLPGASNEQFF
- TRBJ1-6 TRBV14 TRBD1 TGTGCCAGCAGCCCACATACAGGGGGCGGTTCACCCCTCCACTTT CASSPHTGGGSPLHF
- TRBJ1-2 TRBV6-1 - TGTGCCAGCAGTGAAGGCCTTCCTAGCTATGGCTACACCTTC CASSEGLPSYGYTF
once TRBJ1-1 TRBV18 TRBD1 TGTGCCAGCTCACTTTCCGGGACAGGGAGTACTGAAGCTTTCTTT CASSLSGTGSTEAFF
once TRBJ1-1 TRBV6-4 TRBD1 TGTGCCAGCAGTGACTCGGGCCAGGGGGTTGGCACTGAAGCTTTCTTT CASSDSGQGVGTEAFF
- TRBJ1-1 TRBV6-5 - TGTGCCAGCAGTTACAGGGTACAGGACACTGAAGCTTTCTTT CASSYRVQDTEAFF
once TRBJ1-1 TRBV20-1 TRBD1 TGCAGTGCTAGTGACAGGGGGCGACACACTGAAGCTTTCTTT CSASDRGRHTEAFF
- TRBJ2-1 TRBV9 - TGTGCCAGCAGCGCCCACGGAGGTTTAGACAATGAGCAGTTCTTC CASSAHGGLDNEQFF
- TRBJ1-5 TRBV28 TRBD1 TGTGCCAGCACCGGCGACAGGGGAAGTACAAGCAATCAGCCCCAGCATTTT CASTGDRGSTSNQPQHF
- TRBJ2-1 TRBV11-1 TRBD2 TGTGCCAGCAGCACCCCCGGGACTAGCGGGAAAGGTGAGCAGTTCTTC CASSTPGTSGKGEQFF
- TRBJ2-7 TRBV5-3 TRBD1 TGTGCCAGAAGCTTCCCGAACCAGGGGGTCAGCTACGAGCAGTACTTC CARSFPNQGVSYEQYF
- TRBJ1-1 TRBV3-1/TRBV3-2 - TGTGCCAGCAGCCAAGGCCATAGGGTTACAGGTAACACTGAAGCTTTCTTT CASSQGHRVTGNTEAFF
- TRBJ2-5 TRBV29-1 TRBD2 TGCAGCGTTGAAGGGGCCCTAGCGGGAGTAGAAGAGACCCAGTACTTC CSVEGALAGVEETQYF
- TRBJ2-1 TRBV27 TRBD2 TGTGCCAGCCGGCTCGGGGGGAGCTCCTACAATGAGCAGTTCTTC CASRLGGSSYNEQFF
- TRBJ2-5 TRBV28 TRBD2 TGTGCCAGCAGTTTATGGGGAGGGTACGAGACCCAGTACTTC CASSLWGGYETQYF
- TRBJ1-1 TRBV28 - TGTGCCAGCAGTTTCAGGGGGAACACTGAAGCTTTCTTT CASSFRGNTEAFF
few TRBJ2-7 TRBV5-6 - TGTGCCAGCAGCTGGCGTACAGGGAACGAGCAGTACTTC CASSWRTGNEQYF
- TRBJ1-5 TRBV12-3/TRBV12-4 - TGTGCCAGCAGTTTTCGGAGCAATCAGCCCCAGCATTTT CASSFRSNQPQHF
- TRBJ2-7 TRBV27 - TGTGCCAGCAGTTTAGACAGTATTTCGAAGCAGTACTTC CASSLDSISKQYF
- TRBJ2-5 TRBV6-5 TRBD2 TGTGCCAGCAGACCTAGCGGGAACTTCCAAGAGACCCAGTACTTC CASRPSGNFQETQYF
- TRBJ1-4 TRBV19 - TGTGCCAGTACCATCGGGCGGGAACTGTTTTTT CASTIGRELFF
- TRBJ1-5 TRBV19 - TGTGCCAGTAGTATACCCACGTGGCGGGATCAGCCCCAGCATTTT CASSIPTWRDQPQHF
- TRBJ1-2 TRBV18 - TGTGCCAGCTCACCAGGGGGGGCGAGGAACTATGGCTACACCTTC CASSPGGARNYGYTF
- TRBJ2-2 TRBV11-3 - TGTGCCAGCAGCTTAGTAGGGGGAAGGCTGCCGAGCACCGGGGAGCTGTTTTTT CASSLVGGRLPSTGELFF
- TRBJ2-2 TRBV7-9 - TGTGCCGGCACCGGGACAACCAACACCGGGGAGCTGTTTTTT CAGTGTTNTGELFF
- TRBJ2-7 TRBV30 TRBD2 TGTGCCTGGAGTGTCGGGACTATACTGCCCTCCGAGCAGTACTTC CAWSVGTILPSEQYF
- TRBJ2-1 TRBV2 TRBD2 TGTGCCAGCAGTGGGACTAGCGGGATCTACAATGAGCAGTTCTTC CASSGTSGIYNEQFF
- TRBJ2-2 TRBV3-1/TRBV3-2 TRBD2 TGTGCCAGCAGCCAAGATCTTTTTAGCGGGGGGAACACCGGGGAGCTGTTTTTT CASSQDLFSGGNTGELFF
- TRBJ2-3 TRBV5-1 - TGCGCCAGCAGCTTGGCCGGAGGAGATACGCAGTATTTT CASSLAGGDTQYF
- TRBJ2-1 TRBV7-9 TRBD1 TGTGCCAGCAGCTTTTTGACAGGGGACAATGAGCAGTTCTTC CASSFLTGDNEQFF
- TRBJ2-1 TRBV4-2 - TGTGCCAGCAGCCAAGAGCGAACCTTTTACTTTGATGAGCAGTTCTTC CASSQERTFYFDEQFF
- TRBJ1-5 TRBV7-8 TRBD1 TGTGCCAGCAGCTTAGATTCAGGGGGTCTGAGTCAGCCCCAGCATTTT CASSLDSGGLSQPQHF
- TRBJ1-2 TRBV14 - TGTGCCAGCAGCCATCGAGGGTGGTATGGCTACACCTTC CASSHRGWYGYTF